The 7 T cell receptor beta chains reported below all come from one sample, sequenced in a study of blood T cell repertoires in COVID-19 (dated by TCRdb to the early 2020s). Libraries were prepared through the immunoSEQ multiplex PCR assay. Here the immuneACCESS table is served through TCRdb, limited to in-frame sequences with V and J called. Missing clones are a known gap in these copies; in checked studies unresolved V genes cover under half, and the rest lacks a known reason. The sample includes more than 150,000 clones, with 80% to 90% observed a single time. Over 9.5% of the sample is taken by the ten largest. Material for sequencing was PBMCs or T cells enriched from blood (not recorded which). These receptors were taken from a man aged 40-49 years who had recovered from COVID-19.

The J gene is TRBJ2-7, the V gene TRBV11-2; 10 positions agree with TRBD2. V was pared by 2 bases and J by 7 bases, with 8 bases of the junction left unmatched. The CDR3 covers 15 residues. The germline V gene has CDR1 SGHAT and CDR2 FQNNGV. CDR3 amino acids: CASSLQGLATGEQYF. Here the CDR3 DNA reads TGTGCCAGCAGCTTACAGGGACTAGCGACGGGGGAGCAGTACTTC.

The V gene is TRBV10-3, the J gene TRBJ2-1; a weak D match, TRBD2 (5 bases). The germline V gene has CDR1 ENHRY and CDR2 SYGVKD. The germline V and J ends were trimmed by 11 bases and 2 bases, with 13 bases remaining between them. The CDR3 is 13 amino acids. The CDR3 DNA follows: TGTGCCCACGGGAAGGGTCCCTACAATGAGCAGTTCTTC. Amino acids: CAHGKGPYNEQFF.

This clone turned up a few times. Other DNA sequences from this sample encode an identical CDR3 as well. The V call is TRBV7-9, the J call TRBJ2-3; tentatively, D is TRBD1 (5 bases). The CDR3 loop spans 13 amino acids. Per germline, CDR1 SEHNR and CDR2 FQNEAQ (reference sequence). Trimming shortened V by 5 bases and J by 4 bases, and 10 bases separated the two germline ends. Here the CDR3 reads CASSPRGPDTQYF. The CDR3 coding sequence is TGTGCCAGCAGCCCTAGGGGCCCAGATACGCAGTATTTT.

In this sample, this clone turned up a few times. This rearrangement joins TRBV4-1 to TRBJ1-5; D gene uncertain. Germline lookup yields CDR1 MGHRA and CDR2 YSYEKL. The CDR3 has 15 amino acids. V lost 0 bases and J 2 bases, leaving 8 bases between the germline ends. Written as DNA, the CDR3 is TGCGCCAGCAGCCAAGATGGGCAGGGCAATCAGCCCCAGCATTTT. Translated: CASSQDGQGNQPQHF.

The rearrangement links TRBV2 to TRBJ2-7; 7 positions agree with TRBD1. The V gene's germline CDR1 is SNHLY and CDR2 FYNNEI. The length of the CDR3 is 12 residues. The J segment lost 4 bases and the V segment lost 11 bases, leaving 8 bases of the junction unmatched. CDR3 sequence reads: CAGGTGDYEQYF. DNA of the CDR3: TGTGCCGGTGGAACAGGGGATTACGAGCAGTACTTC.

V is TRBV7-3 and J is TRBJ2-3; TRBD2 matches at 7 bases. The V segment lost 2 bases and the J segment 0 bases; nucleotides outside the gene matches: 5. The length of the CDR3 is 16 residues. CDR1 is SGHTA and CDR2 is FQGTGA in the germline V gene. The CDR3 here is CASSLGGSPSTDTQYF. The CDR3 DNA sequence: TGTGCCAGCAGCTTAGGCGGGAGTCCCAGCACAGATACGCAGTATTTT.

V is TRBV7-9 and J is TRBJ1-1, with 10 bases fitting TRBD1. The CDR3 has 14 amino acids. V lost 3 bases, J lost 10 bases, and 8 bases stayed unmatched. The germline V gene encodes CDR1 SEHNR and CDR2 FQNEAQ (reference sequence). The CDR3 reads CASSFPRTGGAAFF. As DNA, the CDR3 is TGTGCCAGCAGCTTTCCCCGGACAGGGGGGGCAGCTTTCTTT.